By its share, the clone carrying this T cell receptor (beta chain) is medium-sized. The CDR3 has 15 amino acids. Germline CDR1 MRHNA, CDR2 SNTAGT. V lost 3 bases to trimming and J lost 3 bases; unmatched junction nucleotides: 3. The data were obtained in a study of technical replicates of blood from a handful of donors. Method: immunoSEQ multiplex PCR; TCRdb's copy keeps in-frame clones and lacks some. The sample lists roughly 81,000 clones; 80% to 90% were seen once. The chain is built from TRBV6-4 and TRBJ2-2, with 8 nucleotides matching TRBD2. This TCR was sampled from a human donor in good health. Some clones in this sample may be carry-over from other donors' samples. The sequencing input was PBMCs. The CDR3 region is CASSEVAGHTGELFF. CDR3 coding DNA: TGTGCCAGCAGTGAGGTAGCGGGACACACCGGGGAGCTGTTTTTT.